The rows below give T cell receptor beta chains drawn from one sample of a study of blood T cell repertoires in COVID-19. Repertoires were generated with immunoSEQ multiplex PCR, while TCRdb's copy carries only in-frame clones and drops some. The sample yields approximately 170,000 clones, approximately 84% seen once. The sample comprised PBMCs or T cells enriched from blood (not recorded which). The receptors originated from a woman under 40 who had recovered from COVID-19. Both conserved end residues are part of each CDR3. The D gene is left open where the match is weak. Rows give clone size only sometimes, using once, few, many, or a class for an expanded clone.

j_call,clone_size,v_call,cdr3_length,d_call,cdr3_nt,cdr3_aa
TRBJ2-1,.,TRBV2,12,.,TGTGCCAGCAGTAAAGACAGAAATGAGCAGTTCTTC,CASSKDRNEQFF
TRBJ1-5,.,TRBV11-2,14,.,TGTGCCAGCAGCCCTGGGGGGGGACTTTGGCCCCAGCATTTT,CASSPGGGLWPQHF
TRBJ2-6,few,TRBV7-8,16,.,TGTGCCAGCAGCTTAGAACAGTCCCCTGGGGCCAACGTCCTGACTTTC,CASSLEQSPGANVLTF
TRBJ2-3,once,TRBV6-4,14,.,TGTGCCAGCAGTGATCACGCAGGCACAGATACGCAGTATTTT,CASSDHAGTDTQYF
TRBJ2-2,.,TRBV19,16,TRBD2,TGTGCCAGCCGTAGTTGGACTAGCGGGTCCACCGGGGAGCTGTTTTTT,CASRSWTSGSTGELFF
TRBJ2-2,.,TRBV9,14,.,TGTGCCAGCAGCGTCCTGAGGAACACCGGGGAGCTGTTTTTT,CASSVLRNTGELFF
TRBJ1-6,once,TRBV19,13,.,TGTGCCAGTAGCCAGGACAGCGATTCACCCCTCCACTTT,CASSQDSDSPLHF
TRBJ1-1,.,TRBV12-3/TRBV12-4,13,.,TGTGCCAGCAGTCCCACCCCCGGGTCTGAAGCTTTCTTT,CASSPTPGSEAFF
TRBJ1-4,.,TRBV7-9,14,.,TGTGCCAGCAGCTTAGCGAGTCCGATGGAAAAACTGTTTTTT,CASSLASPMEKLFF
TRBJ1-6,.,TRBV6-5,14,TRBD1,TGTGCCAGCAGGGACGGGACAGGGTTTGCACCCCTCCACTTT,CASRDGTGFAPLHF
TRBJ1-1,.,TRBV5-6,14,TRBD1,TGTGCCAGCAGCGCGACAGGGAGGAACACTGAAGCTTTCTTT,CASSATGRNTEAFF
TRBJ2-1,.,TRBV3-1/TRBV3-2,16,TRBD2,TGTGCCAGCAGCCCTAGACTAGCCTCCAAGCACAATGAGCAGTTCTTC,CASSPRLASKHNEQFF
TRBJ2-1,many,TRBV6-4,15,TRBD2,TGTGCCAGCAGTGACTCGAGCGGGGGGTTCAATGAGCAGTTCTTC,CASSDSSGGFNEQFF
TRBJ1-4,.,TRBV5-1,14,TRBD1,TGCGCCAGCAGCATTGGACAGGTCAATGAAAAACTGTTTTTT,CASSIGQVNEKLFF
TRBJ1-2,.,TRBV5-4,15,TRBD1,TGTGCCAGCAGCCCCCGGACAGGGGGCAGCTATGGCTACACCTTC,CASSPRTGGSYGYTF
TRBJ1-5,.,TRBV3-1/TRBV3-2,13,.,TGTGCCAGCAGCCAAGATCGGGTGCAGCCCCAGCATTTT,CASSQDRVQPQHF
TRBJ1-2,few,TRBV7-2,16,TRBD1,TGTGCCAGCAGCCGTCGACAGGGGAGACTTAACTATGGCTACACCTTC,CASSRRQGRLNYGYTF
TRBJ2-2,.,TRBV9,16,.,TGTGCCAGCAGCGTAGTCTCTAGCGTCAACACCGGGGAGCTGTTTTTT,CASSVVSSVNTGELFF
TRBJ2-7,.,TRBV27,13,.,TGTGCCAGCAGTTTAACTGGGAGCTACGAGCAGTACTTC,CASSLTGSYEQYF
TRBJ2-3,.,TRBV9,16,.,TGTGCCAGCAGCCCTCTGGGGACACAGGGCGCAGATACGCAGTATTTT,CASSPLGTQGADTQYF
TRBJ2-5,.,TRBV9,12,.,TGTGCCAGCAGCGTAGTCGGAGAGACCCAGTACTTC,CASSVVGETQYF
TRBJ1-4,.,TRBV5-6,15,.,TGTGCCAGCAGCTTGGCGAGTCTTCTTAATGAAAAACTGTTTTTT,CASSLASLLNEKLFF
TRBJ1-2,.,TRBV28,12,.,TGTGCCAGCAGGGGGCAGAAAGATGGCTACACCTTC,CASRGQKDGYTF
TRBJ1-2,.,TRBV7-6,13,.,TGTGCCAGCAGCAGCGGGACACACTATGGCTACACCTTC,CASSSGTHYGYTF
TRBJ2-2,.,TRBV21-1,17,.,TGTGCCAGCAGCATTGGACAGGCGGCCGATGGCACCGGGGAGCTGTTTTTT,CASSIGQAADGTGELFF
TRBJ2-2,.,TRBV6-5,14,.,TGTGCCAGCAGGCAGGTGTCGAACACCGGGGAGCTGTTTTTT,CASRQVSNTGELFF
TRBJ1-1,.,TRBV6-5,15,.,TGTGCCAGCAGTTACGGACGGGAGAGGAACACTGAAGCTTTCTTT,CASSYGRERNTEAFF
TRBJ2-1,.,TRBV5-4,16,TRBD1,TGTGCCAGCAGCCACCCGGGACAGGGAAGGAACAATGAGCAGTTCTTC,CASSHPGQGRNNEQFF
TRBJ2-1,once,TRBV7-9,14,.,TGTGCCAGCAGGCGTGGGCCAGAATACAATGAGCAGTTCTTC,CASRRGPEYNEQFF
TRBJ1-2,.,TRBV28,12,.,TGTGCCAGCAGTACCCCGAGGAGTGGCTACACCTTC,CASSTPRSGYTF
TRBJ2-3,.,TRBV7-2,15,.,TGTGCCAGCAGCGTCCTATCTAGTAGCCCAGATACGCAGTATTTT,CASSVLSSSPDTQYF
TRBJ2-1,.,TRBV7-9,17,TRBD2,TGTGCCAGCAGCTCCCCAGCGGGAGAGAGCTCCTACAATGAGCAGTTCTTC,CASSSPAGESSYNEQFF
TRBJ1-6,once,TRBV7-2,16,TRBD1,TGTGCCAGCAGCTTAGGATCAGGGGGTACCTTTTCACCCCTCCACTTT,CASSLGSGGTFSPLHF
TRBJ2-4,.,TRBV28,16,TRBD1,TGTGCCAGCAGTTTAGTTCAGGGGGTGGCCAAAAACATTCAGTACTTC,CASSLVQGVAKNIQYF
TRBJ2-1,.,TRBV5-4,11,.,TGTGCCAGCAGCGCCGAGCACGAGCAGTTCTTC,CASSAEHEQFF
TRBJ1-5,.,TRBV2,14,.,TGTGCCAGCAGTGAAGCTTTCGCGTCCCAGCCCCAGCATTTT,CASSEAFASQPQHF
TRBJ1-1,.,TRBV5-1,12,TRBD1,TGCGCCAGCAGCTTGGTGGGACAGCAAGCTTTCTTT,CASSLVGQQAFF
TRBJ2-1,.,TRBV27,14,TRBD2,TGTGCCAGCAGTTGGACTAGCGTCGACAATGAGCAGTTCTTC,CASSWTSVDNEQFF
TRBJ2-4,once,TRBV19,13,.,TGTGCCAGTAGCTTATGGGAGCAAAACATTCAGTACTTC,CASSLWEQNIQYF
TRBJ2-7,.,TRBV28,14,.,TGTGCCAGCAGTAGGACAGAAACTAGATGGGAGCAGTACTTC,CASSRTETRWEQYF
TRBJ2-2,.,TRBV30,17,TRBD2,TGTGCCTGGAGTGTACGGGTTAGCGGGAGGGGTTCCGGGGAGCTGTTTTTT,CAWSVRVSGRGSGELFF
TRBJ2-2,few,TRBV28,14,.,TGTGCCAGCACCCGCCGGAGAGACACCGGGGAGCTGTTTTTT,CASTRRRDTGELFF
TRBJ2-4,.,TRBV18,15,.,TGTGCCAGCTCACCACCGGGAAAGGGGGAAAACATTCAGTACTTC,CASSPPGKGENIQYF
TRBJ2-5,.,TRBV6-1,14,TRBD2,TGTGCCAGCAGTGAGGGAACTAGCGGGGGGTCTTTGCACTTC,CASSEGTSGGSLHF
TRBJ1-2,.,TRBV7-2,15,.,TGTGCCAGCAGCTTAGCGCCGGGGGGTGGTTATGGCTACACCTTC,CASSLAPGGGYGYTF
TRBJ2-3,.,TRBV7-3,16,TRBD1,TGTGCCAGCAGCCTTCGGACAGGGGGCTCCACAGATACGCAGTATTTT,CASSLRTGGSTDTQYF
TRBJ2-7,.,TRBV5-1,14,TRBD2,TGCGCCAGCTCGGGCGGGGGTGGATCAAACGAGCAGTACTTC,CASSGGGGSNEQYF
TRBJ1-2,.,TRBV6-5,11,.,TGTGCCAGCAGTTACGGGGGCGGCTACACCTTC,CASSYGGGYTF
TRBJ2-6,.,TRBV19,19,.,TGTGCCAGTAGTATAGATCGATTAGCCAGACTCTCTGGGGCCAACGTCCTGACTTTC,CASSIDRLARLSGANVLTF
TRBJ2-3,.,TRBV5-1,15,TRBD2,TGCGCCAGCAGCAAGGGACTAGCGGGATCAGATACGCAGTATTTT,CASSKGLAGSDTQYF
TRBJ1-2,.,TRBV28,14,TRBD1,TGTGCCAGCAGTTTGGCGACAGGGTTCTATGGCTACACCTTC,CASSLATGFYGYTF
TRBJ2-1,.,TRBV19,16,TRBD2,TGTGCCAGTAGGAGGGGGGGACTAGCGGGAGTCAATGAGCAGTTCTTC,CASRRGGLAGVNEQFF
TRBJ2-1,.,TRBV24-1,13,.,TGTGCCACCAGTGAATTCGGAGGGAATGAGCAGTTCTTC,CATSEFGGNEQFF
TRBJ2-1,.,TRBV27,15,TRBD2,TGTGCCAGCACACCGACTAGCGGGCCTTACAATGAGCAGTTCTTC,CASTPTSGPYNEQFF
TRBJ1-2,.,TRBV5-1,14,.,TGCGCCAGCAGCTTGGCAAGAGATAACTATGGCTACACCTTC,CASSLARDNYGYTF
TRBJ2-1,.,TRBV2,15,.,TGTGCCAGCAGTGAAACTCCCCTCCCCCGTTCCGAGCAGTTCTTC,CASSETPLPRSEQFF
TRBJ1-5,.,TRBV27,14,TRBD1,TGTGCCAGCAGTTCAGACAGGGGCAATCAGCCCCAGCATTTT,CASSSDRGNQPQHF